Below are 20 T cell receptor beta chains sequenced from a single sample in a study of T cell repertoires in cytomegalovirus infection. TCRdb fed the reads into MiXCR, producing one record per CDR3 protein. The sample lists a few hundred thousand distinct CDR3 sequences, roughly a sixth occurring once. Sequenced sample: PBMCs. Receptor source: a human donor in good health (CMV status not recorded). Some clones in this sample may be carry-over from other donors' samples.

The chain couples TRBV12-3 or TRBV12-4 to TRBJ2-5; TRBD2 aligns across 11 bases. The J segment lost 5 bases and the V segment lost 1 base, leaving 3 bases of the junction unmatched. There are 15 residues in the CDR3. The CDR3 DNA is TGTGCCAGCAGTTTAGAGGGACTAGCGGCGGAGACCCAGTACTTC. Amino acid sequence: CASSLEGLAAETQYF.

Many counts were recorded for this clonotype. V usage is TRBV7-8 and J usage is TRBJ1-2; TRBD1 agrees at 8 bases. Germline V gene data show CDR1 as SGHVS and CDR2 as FQNEAQ. The CDR3 has 16 residues. Trimming took 4 bases from V and 7 from J; bases not matched to a gene: 14. CDR3 in DNA: TGTGCCAGCAGCTCCAACGCCATGGACAGGGAGGCTGGCTACACCTTC. Protein sequence: CASSSNAMDREAGYTF.

The J gene is TRBJ1-5, the V gene TRBV6-1; TRBD1 agrees at 7 bases. Germline-derived CDR1 and CDR2 are MNHNS and SASEGT. Losses at the gene ends were 6 bases for V and 2 bases for J; bases not matched to a gene: 7. The CDR3 spans 15 residues. The CDR3 reads CASSITGDGNQPQHF. CDR3 bases: TGTGCCAGCAGCATCACAGGGGACGGCAATCAGCCCCAGCATTTT.

CDR3 DNA sequence: TGCAGTGCTAGGTCCCAAAACACTGAAGCTTTCTTT. Amino acids: CSARSQNTEAFF. The chain links TRBV20-1 to TRBJ1-1; unclear D gene. CDR1 DFQATT and CDR2 SNEGSKA come from the germline V gene (reference sequence). This CDR3 is 12 amino acids long. Trimming removed 3 bases from V and 2 bases from J, with 7 bases in between.

This clonotype was recorded many times. This chain joins TRBV12-3 or TRBV12-4 and TRBJ2-2; D uncertain. This CDR3 contains 12 residues. Trimming took 4 bases from V and 7 from J, leaving 7 bases between them. This chain's CDR3 is CASSSPFGELFF. The DNA of the CDR3 is TGTGCCAGCAGTTCACCGTTCGGGGAGCTGTTTTTT.

The genes are TRBV5-8 and TRBJ1-6, with TRBD1 matching over 10 bases. Looked up from germline, CDR1 is SGHTS and CDR2 is YDEGEE. J gave up 8 bases and V 5 bases, and 7 bases lay outside the gene matches. This CDR3 region has 15 residues. As DNA, the CDR3 is TGTGCCAGCAGGAGACAGGGGGCGAGGTATTCACCCCTCCACTTT. This encodes CASRRQGARYSPLHF.

This clonotype was detected only a few times. The V call is TRBV2, the J call TRBJ2-7; D remains ambiguous. In germline, CDR1 is SNHLY, CDR2 FYNNEI. Trimming stripped 6 bases from V and 13 bases from J, with 22 bases between. This CDR3 is built from 13 residues. This CDR3 reads CASSRPYVSSPYF. The CDR3 DNA sequence: TGTGCCAGCAGCCGCCCGTACGTTAGTTCGCCTTACTTC.

This clonotype was recorded many times. The genes are TRBV20-1 and TRBJ1-1; D is unclear. The CDR3 length is 14 residues. From germline, CDR1 is DFQATT and CDR2 SNEGSKA (reference sequence). The V end lost 3 bases, the J end lost 0 bases, and 11 bases lay between the germline ends. The CDR3 loop is CSASPGFMNTEAFF. Here the CDR3 DNA reads TGCAGTGCTAGCCCAGGATTTATGAACACTGAAGCTTTCTTT.

The V and J genes are TRBV7-6 and TRBJ2-3; D is tentatively TRBD1 or TRBD2 (5 bases each). The V and J ends lost 4 bases and 4 bases respectively, with 15 bases between them. The length of the CDR3 is 15 residues. Germline CDR1 SGHVS, CDR2 FNYEAQ. The CDR3 is CASSSRPGPSDTQYF. DNA for the CDR3: TGTGCCAGCAGCTCAAGACCGGGACCCTCAGATACGCAGTATTTT.

This clonotype appeared many times. The CDR3 is CASSLARGSYNSPLHF. CDR3 DNA: TGTGCCAGCAGCTTAGCTCGGGGGTCCTATAATTCACCCCTCCACTTT. This chain links TRBV7-9 with TRBJ1-6; tentatively, D is TRBD1 (5 bases). Trimming took 0 bases from V and 1 from J, leaving 7 bases between them. The V gene's germline CDR1 is SEHNR and CDR2 FQNEAQ (reference sequence). The CDR3 is 16 residues long.

At least ten counts were recorded for this clonotype. V usage is TRBV7-2 and J usage is TRBJ2-2; 9 nucleotides agree with TRBD2. With V trimmed by 1 base and J by 5 bases, 2 bases remained unmatched. Germline V CDR1 and CDR2: SGHTA, FQGNSA. The CDR3 is made up of 15 amino acids. CDR3 amino acids: CASSLVSGGTGELFF. The CDR3 region has the DNA TGTGCCAGCAGCTTAGTTAGCGGGGGAACCGGGGAGCTGTTTTTT.

This chain joins TRBV19 and TRBJ1-5; 8 positions match TRBD1. Looked up from germline, CDR1 is LNHDA and CDR2 is SQIVND (reference sequence). The V and J ends lost 7 bases and 7 bases, in that order; junction bases with no gene match: 15. The CDR3 runs to 16 residues. The CDR3 bases are TGTGCCAGTAATCTTCTGGGACAGGTTTCGGGACAGCCCCAGCATTTT. Amino acids: CASNLLGQVSGQPQHF.

The gene calls are TRBV11-1 and TRBJ2-1; perhaps TRBD1 as D (5 bases). V shed 6 bases and J shed 5 bases, with 11 bases lying between them. Germline V gene data show CDR1 as SGHAT and CDR2 as FQDESV (reference sequence). This CDR3 is 13 amino acids long. CDR3 coding DNA: TGTGCCAGCAGGGCCGACAGCCACAATGAGCAGTTCTTC. Encoded protein: CASRADSHNEQFF.

Details on this clonotype: A much larger clone differs from this one at a single base, so this may be a read error. The rearrangement uses TRBV7-2 and TRBJ2-3, with D possibly matching TRBD1 (5 bases). The CDR3 is made up of 14 amino acids. The ends were cut back, 5 bases at V and 9 bases at J, with 18 bases in the middle. Germline V gene lookup returns CDR1 SGHTA and CDR2 FQGNSA. CDR3: CASSMYQEGETQYF. CDR3 DNA: TGTGCCAGCAGCATGTACCAGGAAGGGGAAACGCAGTATTTT.

The V call is TRBV5-6, the J call TRBJ1-1, with a tentative D call TRBD1 (5 bases). The V end was cut by 6 bases, the J end by 2 bases, with 11 bases between. CDR1 and CDR2 (germline): SGHDT, YYEEEE. The CDR3 contains 13 residues. The CDR3 DNA follows: TGTGCCAGCACCTCGACAGCTAACACTGAAGCTTTCTTT. Encoded protein: CASTSTANTEAFF. Variable domain in full (rest from reference TRBV5-6 and TRBJ1-1): DAGVTQSPTHLIKTRGQQVTLRCSPKSGHDTVSWYQQALGQGPQFIFQYYEEEERQRGNFPDRFSGHQFPNYSSELNVNALLLGDSALYLCASTSTANTEAFFGQGTRLTVV.

This chain links TRBV12-3 or TRBV12-4 with TRBJ2-7; D is unclear. The ends were cut back, 1 base at V and 2 bases at J, with 6 bases in the middle. The CDR3 is made up of 13 amino acids. The CDR3 loop reads CASSLVSTYEQYF. The CDR3 bases are TGTGCCAGCAGTTTAGTATCGACCTACGAGCAGTACTTC.

In this sample, this clonotype turned up many times. The chain has TRBV7-2 and TRBJ1-1; D is unresolved. CDR1 and CDR2 (germline): SGHTA, FQGNSA. This CDR3 has 13 residues. The V gene lost 5 bases and the J gene lost 2 bases, with 9 bases spanning the gap. CDR3 sequence: CASSIDTNTEAFF. DNA of the CDR3: TGTGCCAGCAGCATAGACACAAACACTGAAGCTTTCTTT.

This clonotype has more than one count but fewer than ten. V and J are TRBV13 and TRBJ1-6; tentative D call: TRBD1 (5 bases). The germline V gene has CDR1 PRHDT and CDR2 FYEKMQ (reference sequence). Trimming stripped 3 bases from V and 5 bases from J, with 14 bases between. The CDR3 runs to 16 residues. The CDR3 loop reads CASSFTRGFDNSPLHF. In DNA form, the CDR3 reads TGTGCCAGCAGCTTTACTAGGGGTTTCGATAATTCACCCCTCCACTTT.

This clonotype has only a few counts. This chain uses TRBV20-1 with TRBJ1-1; TRBD1 might be the D (5 bases). The CDR3 spans 14 residues. The ends were cut back, 3 bases at V and 7 bases at J, with 18 bases in the middle. The germline gives CDR1 DFQATT, CDR2 SNEGSKA (reference sequence). The DNA for the CDR3 is TGCAGTGCTAGGATGGGGGGGGTTGGGGGTGAAGCTTTCTTT. Its protein is CSARMGGVGGEAFF.

This clonotype has only a few counts. This chain connects TRBV19 to TRBJ1-2; D perhaps matches TRBD1 (5 bases). Germline lookup yields CDR1 LNHDA and CDR2 SQIVND (reference sequence). V was cut by 8 bases and J by 4 bases, with 17 bases left in between. There are 14 residues in the CDR3. The CDR3 region is CASSWGILGYGYTF. CDR3 in DNA: TGTGCCAGTTCTTGGGGCATCCTGGGCTATGGCTACACCTTC.